The TCR beta chain described here comes from a study of PD-1 blockade in classical Hodgkin lymphoma. The study's findings and limits: In newly diagnosed patients, baseline TCR diversity was reportedly below that of healthy donors. Although disease activity or prior therapy may be involved, causes of the repertoire differences remain undefined.

Germline V lookup: CDR1 DFQATT, CDR2 SNEGSKA (reference sequence). Trimming removed 3 bases at V and 10 bases at J, with 12 bases between. The length of the CDR3 is 11 residues. Regarding time point: newly diagnosed, previously untreated cHL patient sample. Researchers used magnetic negative selection to pull out pure CD4+ T cells from thawed PBMCs. Acting as the comparison were PBMCs from newly diagnosed, untreated classical Hodgkin lymphoma. Some clones are missing from TCRdb's copy, which holds only in-frame ones; the method was immunoSEQ multiplex PCR. This repertoire shows 20,000 to 30,000 clones, about 90% found once; its top ten account for almost 0.55%. On this clone itself: What it binds is unknown.

V gene TRBV20-1 combines with J gene TRBJ1-1; possible D gene TRBD1, 5 bases. The specimen sequenced was CD4+ T cells from blood. This TCR was recovered from a human donor with classical Hodgkin lymphoma. The CDR3 loop is CSARTGTRAFF. The DNA of the CDR3 is TGCAGTGCTAGGACTGGGACCCGAGCTTTCTTT.